The entry below describes one T cell receptor beta chain. Antigen unknown. After extraction with the RNeasy kit, roughly 0.45 to 1 ug of the RNA was reverse transcribed using random hexamers. Amplification of TCR beta CDR3 used immunoSEQ multiplex PCR across 54 Vbeta and 13 Jbeta. TCRdb redid the calling of the immunoSEQ multiplex PCR reads with MiXCR, one entry per CDR3 protein. The data contain about 70,000 distinct CDR3 sequences, over 90% of them singletons. This record comes from a study of CD8 T cells in Susac syndrome. General observations from the study: Only a relatively small number of individuals were included in the TCR sequencing and HLA analysis.

The patients who served as multiple sclerosis controls were treatment-naive and had stable or active relapsing-remitting disease that fulfilled the revised McDonald criteria. Negative isolation was used for CD8+ and CD4+ T cells and FACS enrichment for TEMRA cells. The TCR was taken from a human donor with multiple sclerosis. Material for sequencing was CD4+ T cells from PBMCs.

CDR3 sequence reads: CASSQPQETQYF. The DNA of the CDR3 is TGCGCCAGCAGCCAACCCCAAGAGACCCAGTACTTC. The genes are TRBV4-1 and TRBJ2-5; the D is unclear. There are 12 residues in the CDR3. With 2 bases removed from V and 1 base from J, the gap between germline ends came to 2 bases. Germline V gene sequence: CDR1 MGHRA, CDR2 YSYEKL.